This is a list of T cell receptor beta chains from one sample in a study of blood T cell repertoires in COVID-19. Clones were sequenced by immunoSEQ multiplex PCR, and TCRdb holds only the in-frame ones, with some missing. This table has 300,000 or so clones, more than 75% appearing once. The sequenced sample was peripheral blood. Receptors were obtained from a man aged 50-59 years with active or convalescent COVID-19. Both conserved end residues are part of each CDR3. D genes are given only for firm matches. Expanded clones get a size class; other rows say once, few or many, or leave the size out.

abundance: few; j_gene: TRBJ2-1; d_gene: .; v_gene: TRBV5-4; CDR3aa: CASSYLRAGVSYNEQFF; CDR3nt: TGTGCCAGCAGCTACCTTAGGGCCGGGGTCTCTTACAATGAGCAGTTCTTC
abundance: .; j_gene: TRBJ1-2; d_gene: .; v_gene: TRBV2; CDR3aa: CASRGDGGYTF; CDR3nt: TGTGCCAGCCGGGGTGACGGTGGCTACACCTTC
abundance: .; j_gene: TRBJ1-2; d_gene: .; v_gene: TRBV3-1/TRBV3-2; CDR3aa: CASSQVSGGSYGYTF; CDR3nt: TGTGCCAGCAGCCAAGTGTCGGGGGGTAGCTATGGCTACACCTTC
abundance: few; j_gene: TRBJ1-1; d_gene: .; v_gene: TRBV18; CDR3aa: CASSPRGKHSNTEAFF; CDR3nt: TGTGCCAGCTCCCCAAGGGGAAAACATTCGAACACTGAAGCTTTCTTT
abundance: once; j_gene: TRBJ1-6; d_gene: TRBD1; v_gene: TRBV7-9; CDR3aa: CASSLAGGQGVYNSPLHF; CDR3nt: TGTGCCAGCAGCTTAGCCGGGGGACAGGGAGTCTATAATTCACCCCTCCACTTT
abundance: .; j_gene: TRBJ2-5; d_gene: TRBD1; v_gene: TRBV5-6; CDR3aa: CASSFLGQGAGETQYF; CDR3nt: TGTGCCAGCAGCTTTTTGGGACAGGGGGCAGGAGAGACCCAGTACTTC
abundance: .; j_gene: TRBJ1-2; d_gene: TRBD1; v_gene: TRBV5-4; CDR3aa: CASSRQGAEYGYTF; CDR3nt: TGTGCCAGCAGCCGACAGGGGGCGGAATATGGCTACACCTTC
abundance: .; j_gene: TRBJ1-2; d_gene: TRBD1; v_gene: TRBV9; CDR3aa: CASSQTGQTNYGYTF; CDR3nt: TGTGCCAGCAGCCAAACGGGACAGACAAACTATGGCTACACCTTC
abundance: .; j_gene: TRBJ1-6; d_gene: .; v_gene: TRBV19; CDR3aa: CASSASTGTYSPLHF; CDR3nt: TGTGCCAGTAGTGCGTCGACAGGAACCTATTCACCCCTCCACTTT
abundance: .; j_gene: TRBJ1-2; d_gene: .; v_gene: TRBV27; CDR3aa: CASSPQGSSYGYTF; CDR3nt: TGTGCCAGCAGTCCTCAGGGATCTTCCTATGGCTACACCTTC
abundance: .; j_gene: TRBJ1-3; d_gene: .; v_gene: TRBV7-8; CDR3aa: CASSFTGTPGNTIYF; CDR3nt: TGTGCCAGCAGCTTCACCGGGACACCTGGAAACACCATATATTTT
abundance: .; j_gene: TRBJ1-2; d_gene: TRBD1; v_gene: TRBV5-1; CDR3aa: CASSPSRDSRYGYTF; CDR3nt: TGCGCCAGCAGCCCTTCCCGGGACAGCCGCTATGGCTACACCTTC
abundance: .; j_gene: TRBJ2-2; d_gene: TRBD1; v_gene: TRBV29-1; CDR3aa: CSGLGTAANTGELFF; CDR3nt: TGCAGTGGACTTGGGACAGCAGCGAACACCGGGGAGCTGTTTTTT
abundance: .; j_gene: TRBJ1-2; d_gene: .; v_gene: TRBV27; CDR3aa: CASRRLLGGYTF; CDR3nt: TGTGCCAGCAGACGCCTCCTCGGGGGCTACACCTTC
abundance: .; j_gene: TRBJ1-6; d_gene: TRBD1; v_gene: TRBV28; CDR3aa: CASSSGTGYSPLHF; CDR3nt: TGTGCCAGCAGTTCCGGGACAGGCTATTCACCCCTCCACTTT
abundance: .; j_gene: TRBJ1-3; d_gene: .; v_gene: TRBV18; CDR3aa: CASSPLTVAGNTIYF; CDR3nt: TGTGCCAGCTCACCACTAACAGTGGCTGGAAACACCATATATTTT
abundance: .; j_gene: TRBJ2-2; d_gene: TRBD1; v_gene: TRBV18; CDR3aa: CASSPTGPGELFF; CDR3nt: TGTGCCAGCTCACCGACAGGGCCCGGGGAGCTGTTTTTT
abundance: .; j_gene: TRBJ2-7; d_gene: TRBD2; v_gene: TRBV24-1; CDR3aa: CATSDSGLASTDEQYF; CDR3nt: TGTGCCACCAGTGATTCCGGACTAGCGTCTACCGACGAGCAGTACTTC
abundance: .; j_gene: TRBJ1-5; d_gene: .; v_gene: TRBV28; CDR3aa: CASSLRGGYQPQHF; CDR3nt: TGTGCCAGCAGTTTGCGGGGTGGGTATCAGCCCCAGCATTTT
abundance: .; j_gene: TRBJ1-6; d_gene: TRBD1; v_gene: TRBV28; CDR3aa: CASSYFKGAGGNSPLHF; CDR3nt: TGTGCCAGCAGTTACTTTAAGGGGGCAGGGGGCAATTCACCCCTCCACTTT
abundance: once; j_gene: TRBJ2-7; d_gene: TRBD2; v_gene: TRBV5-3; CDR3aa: CARSHTSDSYEQYF; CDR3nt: TGTGCCAGAAGCCACACTAGCGACTCCTACGAGCAGTACTTC
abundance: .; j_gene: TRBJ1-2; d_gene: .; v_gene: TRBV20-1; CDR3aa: CSASGGRNYGYTF; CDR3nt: TGCAGTGCTAGTGGAGGGCGGAACTATGGCTACACCTTC
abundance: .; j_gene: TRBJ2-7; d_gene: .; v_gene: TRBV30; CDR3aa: CAWLWGRGKNEQYF; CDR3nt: TGTGCCTGGCTTTGGGGCAGGGGAAAGAACGAGCAGTACTTC
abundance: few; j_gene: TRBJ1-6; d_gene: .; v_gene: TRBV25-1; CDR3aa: CASRGPGGPLSSPLHF; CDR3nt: TGTGCCAGCAGGGGCCCGGGGGGGCCGTTAAGTTCACCCCTCCACTTT
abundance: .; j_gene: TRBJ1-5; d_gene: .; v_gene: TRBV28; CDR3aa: CASASGGVIGGNQPQHF; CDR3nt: TGTGCCAGCGCGAGCGGGGGCGTGATAGGTGGCAATCAGCCCCAGCATTTT
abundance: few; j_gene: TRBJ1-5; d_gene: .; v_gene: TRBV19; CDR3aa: CASRARGNSNQPQHF; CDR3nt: TGTGCCAGTCGGGCTAGGGGGAATAGCAATCAGCCCCAGCATTTT
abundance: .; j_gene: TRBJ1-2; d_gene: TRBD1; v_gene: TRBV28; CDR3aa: CASSSGQGGRHGYTF; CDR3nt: TGTGCCAGCAGTTCCGGACAGGGTGGCAGGCATGGCTACACCTTC
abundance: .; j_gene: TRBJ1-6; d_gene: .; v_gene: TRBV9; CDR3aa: CASSGSREPLHF; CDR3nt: TGTGCCAGCAGCGGAAGCAGGGAACCCCTCCACTTT
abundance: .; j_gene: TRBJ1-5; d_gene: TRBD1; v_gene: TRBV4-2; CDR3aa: CASSQDLIRGQKIGQPQHF; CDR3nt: TGTGCCAGCAGCCAAGATCTTATAAGGGGACAGAAGATTGGTCAGCCCCAGCATTTT
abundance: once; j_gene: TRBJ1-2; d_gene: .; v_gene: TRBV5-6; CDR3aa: CASSFGGADGYTF; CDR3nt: TGTGCCAGCAGCTTCGGCGGCGCGGATGGCTACACCTTC
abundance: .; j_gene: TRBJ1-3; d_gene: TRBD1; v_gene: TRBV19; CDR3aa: CASSTGTGVGTIYF; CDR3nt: TGTGCCAGTAGTACCGGGACAGGGGTCGGCACCATATATTTT
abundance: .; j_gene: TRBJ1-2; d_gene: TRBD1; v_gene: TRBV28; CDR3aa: CASSLSQGARSLNYGYTF; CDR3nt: TGTGCCAGCAGTCTCTCTCAGGGGGCGAGATCCCTTAACTATGGCTACACCTTC
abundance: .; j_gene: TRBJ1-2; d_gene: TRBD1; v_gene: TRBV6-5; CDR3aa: CASSLTGDYGYTF; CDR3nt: TGTGCCAGCAGTCTTACAGGGGATTATGGCTACACCTTC
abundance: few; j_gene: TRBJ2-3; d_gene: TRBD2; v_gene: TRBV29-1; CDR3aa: CSTWTSGRTDTQYF; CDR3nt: TGCAGCACCTGGACTAGCGGGAGAACAGATACGCAGTATTTT
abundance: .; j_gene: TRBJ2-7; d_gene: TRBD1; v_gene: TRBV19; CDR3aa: CATGQGEYEQYF; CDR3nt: TGTGCCACGGGACAGGGTGAATACGAGCAGTACTTC
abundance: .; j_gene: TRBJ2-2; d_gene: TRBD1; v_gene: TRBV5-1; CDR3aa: CASSVGQVNGELFF; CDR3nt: TGCGCCAGCAGCGTGGGACAGGTGAACGGGGAGCTGTTTTTT
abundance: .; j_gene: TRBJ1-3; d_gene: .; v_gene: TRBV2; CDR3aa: CASSGRQSGNTIYF; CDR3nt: TGTGCCAGCAGTGGAAGACAGAGTGGAAACACCATATATTTT